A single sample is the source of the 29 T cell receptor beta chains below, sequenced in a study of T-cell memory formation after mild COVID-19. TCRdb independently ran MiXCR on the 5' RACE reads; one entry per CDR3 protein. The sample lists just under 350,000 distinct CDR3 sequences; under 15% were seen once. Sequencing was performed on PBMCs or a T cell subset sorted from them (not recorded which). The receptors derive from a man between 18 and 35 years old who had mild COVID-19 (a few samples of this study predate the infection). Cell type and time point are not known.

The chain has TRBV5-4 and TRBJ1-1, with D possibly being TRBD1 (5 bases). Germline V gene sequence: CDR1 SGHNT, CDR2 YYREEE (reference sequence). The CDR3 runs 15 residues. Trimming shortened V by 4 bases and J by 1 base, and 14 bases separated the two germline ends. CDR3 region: CASSRVGGANTEAFF. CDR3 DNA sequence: TGTGCCAGCAGCCGCGTCGGGGGAGCGAACACTGAAGCTTTCTTT.

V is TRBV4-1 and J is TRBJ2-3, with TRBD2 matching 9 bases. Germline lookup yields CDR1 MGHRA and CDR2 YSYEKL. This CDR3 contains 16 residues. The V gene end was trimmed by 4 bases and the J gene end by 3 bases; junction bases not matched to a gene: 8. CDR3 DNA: TGCGCCAGCAGCCGATCTCTAGCGGGGACTACAGATACGCAGTATTTT. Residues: CASSRSLAGTTDTQYF.

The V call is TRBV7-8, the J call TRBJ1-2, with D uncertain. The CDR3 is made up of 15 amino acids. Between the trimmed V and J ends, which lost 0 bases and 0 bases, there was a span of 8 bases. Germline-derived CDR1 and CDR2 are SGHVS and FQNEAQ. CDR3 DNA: TGTGCCAGCAGCTTAGCCGACGGTGCTAACTATGGCTACACCTTC. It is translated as CASSLADGANYGYTF.

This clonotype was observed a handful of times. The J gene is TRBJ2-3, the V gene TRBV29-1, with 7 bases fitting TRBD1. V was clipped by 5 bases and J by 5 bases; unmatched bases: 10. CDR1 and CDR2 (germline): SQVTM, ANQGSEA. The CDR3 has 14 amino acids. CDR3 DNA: TGCAGCGTTTATCCGCAGGGGGTCGGAGATACGCAGTATTTT. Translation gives CSVYPQGVGDTQYF.

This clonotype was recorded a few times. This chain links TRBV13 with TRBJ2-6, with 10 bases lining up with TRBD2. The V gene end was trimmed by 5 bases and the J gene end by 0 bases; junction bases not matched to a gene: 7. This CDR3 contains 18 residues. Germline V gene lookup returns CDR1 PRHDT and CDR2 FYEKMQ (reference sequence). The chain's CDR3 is CASSHTSGEISGANVLTF. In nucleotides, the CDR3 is TGTGCCAGCAGCCACACTAGCGGGGAAATCTCTGGGGCCAACGTCCTGACTTTC.

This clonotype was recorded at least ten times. As DNA, the CDR3 is TGTGCCAGCGCCATCGGGGGCCCTACCTACAATGAGCAGTTCTTC. The encoded protein is CASAIGGPTYNEQFF. This chain connects TRBV7-2 to TRBJ2-1, with D perhaps being TRBD1 or TRBD2 (6 bases each). The CDR3 runs to 15 residues. V lost 8 bases, J lost 2 bases, and 16 bases lay in between. Germline V gene sequence: CDR1 SGHTA, CDR2 FQGNSA. Drawing the rest from reference TRBV7-2 and TRBJ2-1, the complete variable domain is GAGVSQSPSNKVTEKGKDVELRCDPISGHTALYWYRQSLGQGLEFLIYFQGNSAPDKSGLPSDRFSAERTGGSVSTLTIQRTQQEDSAVYLCASAIGGPTYNEQFFGPGTRLTVL.

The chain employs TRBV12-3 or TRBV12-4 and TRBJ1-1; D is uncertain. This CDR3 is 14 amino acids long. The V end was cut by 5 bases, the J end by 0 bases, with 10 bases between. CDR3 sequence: CASSDPHLNTEAFF. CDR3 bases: TGTGCCAGCAGTGACCCACATCTGAACACTGAAGCTTTCTTT.

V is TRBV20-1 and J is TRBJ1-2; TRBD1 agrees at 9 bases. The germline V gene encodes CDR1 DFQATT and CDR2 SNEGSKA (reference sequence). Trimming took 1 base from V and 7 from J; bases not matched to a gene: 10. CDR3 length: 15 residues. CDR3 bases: TGCAGTGCTAGAGTGGGGGACAGGGATCTTTTTGGCTACACCTTC. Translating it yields CSARVGDRDLFGYTF.

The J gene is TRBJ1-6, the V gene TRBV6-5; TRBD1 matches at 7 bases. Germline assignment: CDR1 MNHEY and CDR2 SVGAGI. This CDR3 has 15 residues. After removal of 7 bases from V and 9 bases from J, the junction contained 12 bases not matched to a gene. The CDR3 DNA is TGTGCCAGCACCTACACGACAGGGTCCGGTTCACCCCTCCACTTT. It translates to CASTYTTGSGSPLHF.

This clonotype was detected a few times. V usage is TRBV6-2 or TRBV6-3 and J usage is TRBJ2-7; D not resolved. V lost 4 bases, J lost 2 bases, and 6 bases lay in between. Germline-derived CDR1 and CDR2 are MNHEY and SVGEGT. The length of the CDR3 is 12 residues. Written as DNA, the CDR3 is TGTGCCAGCAGTTTCCATCCCTACGAGCAGTACGTC. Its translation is CASSFHPYEQYV.

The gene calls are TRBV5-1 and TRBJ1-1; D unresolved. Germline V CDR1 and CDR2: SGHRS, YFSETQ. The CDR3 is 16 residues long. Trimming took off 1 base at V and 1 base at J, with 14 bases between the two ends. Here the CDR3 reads CASSLFSGSPNTEAFF. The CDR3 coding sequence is TGCGCCAGCAGCTTGTTCTCGGGTTCCCCGAACACTGAAGCTTTCTTT.

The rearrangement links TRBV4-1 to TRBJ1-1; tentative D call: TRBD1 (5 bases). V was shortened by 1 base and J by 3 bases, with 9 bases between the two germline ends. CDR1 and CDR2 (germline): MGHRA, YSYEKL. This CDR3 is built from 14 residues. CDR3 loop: CASSQVGAYTEAFF. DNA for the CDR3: TGCGCCAGCAGCCAAGTCGGGGCATACACTGAAGCTTTCTTT.

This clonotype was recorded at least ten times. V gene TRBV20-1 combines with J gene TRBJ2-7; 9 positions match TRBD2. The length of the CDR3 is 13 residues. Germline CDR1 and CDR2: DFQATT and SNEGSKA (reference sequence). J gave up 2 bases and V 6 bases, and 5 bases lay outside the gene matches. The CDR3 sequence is CSAKSGGPYEQYF. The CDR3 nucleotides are TGCAGTGCCAAGAGCGGGGGGCCCTACGAGCAGTACTTC.

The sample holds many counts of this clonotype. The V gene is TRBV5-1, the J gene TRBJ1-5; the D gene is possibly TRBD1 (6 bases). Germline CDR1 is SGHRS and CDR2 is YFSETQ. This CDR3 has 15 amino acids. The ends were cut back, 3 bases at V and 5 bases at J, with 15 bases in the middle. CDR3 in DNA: TGCGCCAGCAGCTCGGCACAGGGCTGGGATCAGCCCCAGCATTTT. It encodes CASSSAQGWDQPQHF.

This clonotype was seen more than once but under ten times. CDR3 loop: CASSSDSVHEQYV. DNA for the CDR3: TGTGCCAGCAGCTCAGATTCCGTCCACGAGCAGTACGTC. The chain has TRBV7-8 and TRBJ2-7; D gene uncertain. CDR3 length: 13 amino acids. Deletions cut 4 bases from V and 5 bases from J, with 12 bases between. CDR1 and CDR2 (germline): SGHVS, FQNEAQ.

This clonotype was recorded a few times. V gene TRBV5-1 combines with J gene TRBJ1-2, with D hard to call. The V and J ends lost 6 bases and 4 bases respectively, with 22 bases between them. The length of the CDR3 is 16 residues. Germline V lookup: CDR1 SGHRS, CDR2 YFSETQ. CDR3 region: CASNPRGRAALYGYTF. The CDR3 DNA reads TGCGCCAGCAACCCCCGTGGGCGCGCCGCGCTCTATGGCTACACCTTC.

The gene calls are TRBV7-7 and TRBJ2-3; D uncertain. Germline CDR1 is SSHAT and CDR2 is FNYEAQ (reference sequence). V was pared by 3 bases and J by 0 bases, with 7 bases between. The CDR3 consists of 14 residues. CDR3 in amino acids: CASSFLSSTDTQYF. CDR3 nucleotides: TGTGCCAGCAGCTTCCTATCTAGCACAGATACGCAGTATTTT.

CDR3 loop: CASSLSRVVSSHEQYV. The CDR3 DNA reads as TGTGCCAGCAGTTTGTCCCGGGTCGTATCTTCCCACGAGCAGTACGTC. The V and J genes are TRBV28 and TRBJ2-7; D is unclear. Looked up from germline, CDR1 is MDHEN and CDR2 is SYDVKM. V was pared by 3 bases and J by 5 bases, with 20 bases between. There are 16 residues in the CDR3.

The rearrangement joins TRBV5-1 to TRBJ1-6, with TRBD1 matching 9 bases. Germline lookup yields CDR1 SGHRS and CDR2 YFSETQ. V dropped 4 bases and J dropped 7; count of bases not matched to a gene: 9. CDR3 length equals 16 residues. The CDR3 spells CASSEGFTGGNSPLHF. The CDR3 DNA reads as TGCGCCAGCAGCGAAGGTTTCACAGGGGGCAATTCACCCCTCCACTTT. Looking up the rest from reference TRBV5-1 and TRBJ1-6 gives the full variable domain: KAGVTQTPRYLIKTRGQQVTLSCSPISGHRSVSWYQQTPGQGLQFLFEYFSETQRNKGNFPGRFSGRQFSNSRSEMNVSTLELGDSALYLCASSEGFTGGNSPLHFGNGTRLTVT.

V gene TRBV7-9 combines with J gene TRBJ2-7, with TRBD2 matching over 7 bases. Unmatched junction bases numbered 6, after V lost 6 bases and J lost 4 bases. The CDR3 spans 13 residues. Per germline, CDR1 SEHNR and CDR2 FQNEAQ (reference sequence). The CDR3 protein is CASSVGGNYEQYV. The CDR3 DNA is TGTGCCAGCAGTGTGGGGGGGAATTACGAGCAGTACGTC.

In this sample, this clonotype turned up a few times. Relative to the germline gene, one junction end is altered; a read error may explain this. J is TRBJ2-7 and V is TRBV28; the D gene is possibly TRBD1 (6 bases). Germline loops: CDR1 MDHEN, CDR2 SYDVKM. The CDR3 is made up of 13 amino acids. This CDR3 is CASCLDSSYEQYF. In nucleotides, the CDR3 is TGTGCCAGCTGTTTGGACAGCTCCTACGAGCAGTACTTC.

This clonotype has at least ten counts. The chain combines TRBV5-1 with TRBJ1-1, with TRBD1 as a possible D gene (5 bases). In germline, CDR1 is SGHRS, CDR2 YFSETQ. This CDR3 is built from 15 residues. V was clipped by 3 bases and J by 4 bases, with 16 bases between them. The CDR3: CASSYPSRAGTEAFF. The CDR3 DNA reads TGCGCCAGCAGCTACCCGTCCAGGGCGGGCACTGAAGCTTTCTTT.

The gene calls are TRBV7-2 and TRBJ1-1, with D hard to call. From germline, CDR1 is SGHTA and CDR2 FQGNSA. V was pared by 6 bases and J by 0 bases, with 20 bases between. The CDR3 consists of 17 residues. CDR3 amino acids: CASRKEAEIYVNTEAFF. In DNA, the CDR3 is TGTGCCAGCAGAAAAGAGGCGGAAATCTACGTGAACACTGAAGCTTTCTTT.

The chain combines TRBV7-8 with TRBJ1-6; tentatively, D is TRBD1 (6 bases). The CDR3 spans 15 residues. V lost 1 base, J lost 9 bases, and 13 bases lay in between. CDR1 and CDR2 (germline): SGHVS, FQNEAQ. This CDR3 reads CASSLDRLGASPLHF. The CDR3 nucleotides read TGTGCCAGCAGCTTAGACCGGCTGGGGGCTTCACCCCTCCACTTT. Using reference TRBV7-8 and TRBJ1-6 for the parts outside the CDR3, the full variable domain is GAGVSQSPRYKVAKRGQDVALRCDPISGHVSLFWYQQALGQGPEFLTYFQNEAQLDKSGLPSDRFFAERPEGSVSTLKIQRTQQEDSAVYLCASSLDRLGASPLHFGNGTRLTVT.

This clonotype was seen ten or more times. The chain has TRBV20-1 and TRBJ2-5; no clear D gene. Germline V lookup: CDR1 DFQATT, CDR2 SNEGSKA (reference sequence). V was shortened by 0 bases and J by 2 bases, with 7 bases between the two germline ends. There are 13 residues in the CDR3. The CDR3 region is CSARDGIQETQYF. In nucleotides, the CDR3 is TGCAGTGCTAGAGATGGAATACAAGAGACCCAGTACTTC.

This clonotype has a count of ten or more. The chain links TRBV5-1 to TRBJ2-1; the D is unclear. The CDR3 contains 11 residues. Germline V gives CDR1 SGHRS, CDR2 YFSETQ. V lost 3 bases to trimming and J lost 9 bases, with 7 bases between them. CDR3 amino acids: CASSSLPEQFF. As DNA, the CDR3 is TGCGCCAGCAGCTCACTTCCTGAGCAGTTCTTC. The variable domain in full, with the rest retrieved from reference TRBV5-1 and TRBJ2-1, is KAGVTQTPRYLIKTRGQQVTLSCSPISGHRSVSWYQQTPGQGLQFLFEYFSETQRNKGNFPGRFSGRQFSNSRSEMNVSTLELGDSALYLCASSSLPEQFFGPGTRLTVL.

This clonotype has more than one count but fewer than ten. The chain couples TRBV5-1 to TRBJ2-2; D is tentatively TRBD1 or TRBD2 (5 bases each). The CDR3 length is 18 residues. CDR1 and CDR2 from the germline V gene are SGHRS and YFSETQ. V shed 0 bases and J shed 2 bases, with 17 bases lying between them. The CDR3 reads CASSLAEMGRRNTGELFF. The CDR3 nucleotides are TGCGCCAGCAGCTTGGCCGAGATGGGACGGAGAAACACCGGGGAGCTGTTTTTT.

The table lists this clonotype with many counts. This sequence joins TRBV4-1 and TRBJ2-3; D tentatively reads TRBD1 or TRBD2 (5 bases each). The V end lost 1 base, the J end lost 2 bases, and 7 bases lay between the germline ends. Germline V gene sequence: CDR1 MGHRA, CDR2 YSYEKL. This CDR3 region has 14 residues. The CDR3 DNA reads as TGCGCCAGCAGCCAAGTCGGGACCACAGATACGCAGTATTTT. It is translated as CASSQVGTTDTQYF.

The CDR3 loop reads CSAVPGQGSDTQYF. The CDR3 DNA reads as TGCAGTGCCGTCCCGGGACAGGGTTCGGATACGCAGTATTTT. The chain recombines TRBV20-1 with TRBJ2-3; TRBD1 matches at 9 bases. Germline V gene lookup returns CDR1 DFQATT and CDR2 SNEGSKA (reference sequence). The CDR3 length is 14 residues. V was pared by 6 bases and J by 6 bases, with 10 bases of the junction left unmatched.